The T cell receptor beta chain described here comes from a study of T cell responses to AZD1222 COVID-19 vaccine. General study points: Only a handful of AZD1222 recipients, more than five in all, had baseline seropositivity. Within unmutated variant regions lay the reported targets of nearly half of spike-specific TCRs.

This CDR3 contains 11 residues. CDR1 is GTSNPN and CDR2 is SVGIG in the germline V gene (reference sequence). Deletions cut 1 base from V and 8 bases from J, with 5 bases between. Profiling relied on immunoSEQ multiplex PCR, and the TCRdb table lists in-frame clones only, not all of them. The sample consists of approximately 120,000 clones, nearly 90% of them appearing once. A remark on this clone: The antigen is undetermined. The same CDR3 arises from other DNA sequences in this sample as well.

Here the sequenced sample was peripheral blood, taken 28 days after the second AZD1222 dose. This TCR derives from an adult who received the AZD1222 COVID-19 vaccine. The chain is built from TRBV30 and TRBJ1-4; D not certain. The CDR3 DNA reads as TGTGCCTGGAGTGCGCAGGAAAAACTGTTTTTT. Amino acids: CAWSAQEKLFF.